The sequence of this T cell receptor (beta chain) was determined in a study of blood T cell repertoires in COVID-19. This clone was detected only once. The CDR3 is made up of 14 amino acids. V shed 4 bases and J shed 5 bases, with 14 bases lying between them. CDR1 SEHNR and CDR2 FQNEAQ come from the germline V gene (reference sequence). Using immunoSEQ multiplex PCR, the repertoire was profiled, and TCRdb retains in-frame clones only, with some absent. The top ten hold 7% to 10% of the sample, which has about 180,000 clones, roughly 82% seen once. The chain is built from TRBV7-9 and TRBJ2-5; no clear D. This receptor was identified in a woman aged 25 to 39 who had recovered from COVID-19. The material sequenced was PBMCs or T cells enriched from blood (not recorded which). The CDR3 here is CASSSRPPSETQYF. The DNA for the CDR3 is TGTGCCAGCAGCTCGCGCCCACCAAGCGAGACCCAGTACTTC.